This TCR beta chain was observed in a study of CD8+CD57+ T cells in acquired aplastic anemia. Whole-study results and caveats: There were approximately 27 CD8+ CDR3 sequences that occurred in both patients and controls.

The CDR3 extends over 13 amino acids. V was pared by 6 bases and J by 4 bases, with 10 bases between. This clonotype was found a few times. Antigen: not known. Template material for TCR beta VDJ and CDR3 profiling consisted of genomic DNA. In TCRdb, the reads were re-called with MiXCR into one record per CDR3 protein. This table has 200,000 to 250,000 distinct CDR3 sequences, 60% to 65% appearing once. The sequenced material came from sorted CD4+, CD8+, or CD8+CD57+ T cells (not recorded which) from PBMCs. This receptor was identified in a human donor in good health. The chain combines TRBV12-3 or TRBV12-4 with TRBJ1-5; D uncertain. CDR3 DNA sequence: TGTGCCAGCAGACCCGGAGGTAATCAGCCCCAGCATTTT. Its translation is CASRPGGNQPQHF.